This T cell receptor (beta chain) was documented in a study of shared clonotypes between healthy human individuals. Findings and caveats of the study: Rarefaction curves obtained for sorted subsets showed sequencing incomplete despite large depth. With few donors, the genetic and exposure-history diversity represented was limited. Among a handful of donors, about 5% of naive CD4 clonotypes were found in common.

About this clone: Antigen unknown.

There were only Caucasian adults among the donors, and all lived in Nashville, Tennessee. CDR3 size: 17 residues. Between the trimmed V and J ends, which lost 5 bases and 3 bases, there was a span of 22 bases. Germline V CDR1 and CDR2: LGHNA, YNFKEQ. Sequencing used immunoSEQ multiplex PCR; TCRdb keeps in-frame clones, though not all of them. Among some 2 million clones, around 95% were seen once, and the ten largest hold approximately 0.13%. The rearrangement uses TRBV4-2 and TRBJ1-1; the D is unclear. This clonotype originated in a man younger than 30 in good health. The sequenced material came from naive CD4+ T cells sorted from blood. The sample's subset: CD45RA+ positively selected. The CDR3 sequence is CASSTRTVLSGDTEAFF. The CDR3 nucleotides are TGTGCCAGCAGCACTAGGACGGTATTAAGTGGGGACACTGAAGCTTTCTTT.